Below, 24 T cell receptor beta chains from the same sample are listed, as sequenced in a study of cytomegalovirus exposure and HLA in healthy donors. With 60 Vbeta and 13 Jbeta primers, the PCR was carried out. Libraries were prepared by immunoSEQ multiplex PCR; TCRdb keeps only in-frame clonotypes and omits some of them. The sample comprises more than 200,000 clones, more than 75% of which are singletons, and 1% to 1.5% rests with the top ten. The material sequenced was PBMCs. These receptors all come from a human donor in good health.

The DNA of the CDR3 is TGTGCCACCAGGTCAGGGGAGCTCCCGAACACTGAAGCTTTCTTT. It is translated as CATRSGELPNTEAFF. The chain uses TRBV6-1 and TRBJ1-1, with D tentatively TRBD1 (6 bases). Trimming took off 10 bases at V and 1 base at J, with 19 bases between the two ends. This CDR3 is 15 amino acids long. Germline loops: CDR1 MNHNS, CDR2 SASEGT.

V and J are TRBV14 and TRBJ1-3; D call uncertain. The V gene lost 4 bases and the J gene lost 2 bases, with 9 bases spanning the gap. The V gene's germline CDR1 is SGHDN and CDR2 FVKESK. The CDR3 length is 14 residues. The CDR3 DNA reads TGTGCCAGCAGCCTCCTTTATCCTGGAAACACCATATATTTT. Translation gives CASSLLYPGNTIYF.

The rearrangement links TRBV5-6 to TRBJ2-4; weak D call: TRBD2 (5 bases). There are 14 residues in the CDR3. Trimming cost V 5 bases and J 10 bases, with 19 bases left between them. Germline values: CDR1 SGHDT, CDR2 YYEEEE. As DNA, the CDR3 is TGTGCCAGCAGTTATGGACCTACGCCGGGGATTCAGTACTTC. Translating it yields CASSYGPTPGIQYF.

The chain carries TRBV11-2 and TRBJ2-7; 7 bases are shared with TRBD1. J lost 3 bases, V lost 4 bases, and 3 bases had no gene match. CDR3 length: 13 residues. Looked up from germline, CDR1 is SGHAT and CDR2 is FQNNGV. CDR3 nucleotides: TGTGCCAGCAGCTATGGACAGGACTACGAGCAGTACTTC. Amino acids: CASSYGQDYEQYF.

The CDR3 region is CASNRGRTNTEAFF. The CDR3, as DNA: TGTGCCAGCAACCGCGGGCGGACGAACACTGAAGCTTTCTTT. This sequence joins TRBV6-5 and TRBJ1-1; D is unclear. Per germline, CDR1 MNHEY and CDR2 SVGAGI. The length of the CDR3 is 14 residues. V lost 7 bases, J lost 1 base, and 13 bases lay in between.

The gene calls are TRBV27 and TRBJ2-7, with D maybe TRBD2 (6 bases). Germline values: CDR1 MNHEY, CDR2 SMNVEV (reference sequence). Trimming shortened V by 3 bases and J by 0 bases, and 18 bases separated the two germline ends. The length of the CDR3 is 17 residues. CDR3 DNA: TGTGCCAGCAGTTTGACCGTGGGAGCGGGTGCCTCCTACGAGCAGTACTTC. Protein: CASSLTVGAGASYEQYF.

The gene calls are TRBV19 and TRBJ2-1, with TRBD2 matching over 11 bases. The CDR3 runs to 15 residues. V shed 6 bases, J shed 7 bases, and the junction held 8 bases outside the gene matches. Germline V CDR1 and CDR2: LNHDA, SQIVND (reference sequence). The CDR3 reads CASSLTSGSGNEQFF. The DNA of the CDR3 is TGTGCCAGTAGCCTTACTAGCGGGAGCGGTAATGAGCAGTTCTTC.

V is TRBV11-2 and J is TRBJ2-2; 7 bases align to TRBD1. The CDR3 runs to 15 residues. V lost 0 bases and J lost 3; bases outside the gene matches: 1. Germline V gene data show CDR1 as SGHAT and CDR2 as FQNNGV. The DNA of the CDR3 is TGTGCCAGCAGCTTAGACAGGGGGTACACCGGGGAGCTGTTTTTT. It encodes CASSLDRGYTGELFF.

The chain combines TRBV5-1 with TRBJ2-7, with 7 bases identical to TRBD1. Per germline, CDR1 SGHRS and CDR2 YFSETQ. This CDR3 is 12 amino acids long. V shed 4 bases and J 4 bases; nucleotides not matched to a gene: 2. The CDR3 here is CASSRTGYEQYF. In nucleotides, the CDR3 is TGCGCCAGCAGCCGGACAGGTTACGAGCAGTACTTC.

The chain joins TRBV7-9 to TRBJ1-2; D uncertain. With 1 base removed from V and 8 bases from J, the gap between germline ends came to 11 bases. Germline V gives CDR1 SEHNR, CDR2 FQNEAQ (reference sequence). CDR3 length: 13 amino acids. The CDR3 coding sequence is TGTGCCAGCAGCTTAGAAAGACGAGGGGGCTACACCTTC. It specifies CASSLERRGGYTF.

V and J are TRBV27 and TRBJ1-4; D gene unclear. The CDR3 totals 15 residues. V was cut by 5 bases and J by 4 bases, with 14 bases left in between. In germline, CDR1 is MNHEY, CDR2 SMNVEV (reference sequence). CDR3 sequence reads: CASSPPGSYNEKLFF. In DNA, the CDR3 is TGTGCCAGCAGTCCACCTGGTAGCTATAATGAAAAACTGTTTTTT.

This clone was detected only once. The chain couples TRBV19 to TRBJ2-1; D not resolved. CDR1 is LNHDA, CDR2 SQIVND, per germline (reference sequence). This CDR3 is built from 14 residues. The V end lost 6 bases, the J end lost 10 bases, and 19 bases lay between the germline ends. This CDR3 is CASRPETHPAEQFF. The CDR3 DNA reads TGTGCCAGTAGGCCAGAGACACACCCTGCGGAGCAGTTCTTC.

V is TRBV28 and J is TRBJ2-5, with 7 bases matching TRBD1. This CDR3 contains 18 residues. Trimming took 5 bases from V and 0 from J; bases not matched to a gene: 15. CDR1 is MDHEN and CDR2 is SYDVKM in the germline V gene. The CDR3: CASSLAKGARVYQETQYF. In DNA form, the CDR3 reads TGTGCCAGCAGTCTCGCGAAGGGGGCGAGGGTGTACCAAGAGACCCAGTACTTC.

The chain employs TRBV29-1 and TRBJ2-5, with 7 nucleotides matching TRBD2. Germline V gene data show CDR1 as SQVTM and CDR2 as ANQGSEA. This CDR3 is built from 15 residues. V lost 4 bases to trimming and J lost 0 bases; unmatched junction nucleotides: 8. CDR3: CSVGGGREYQETQYF. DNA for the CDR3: TGCAGCGTTGGTGGCGGGAGAGAGTACCAAGAGACCCAGTACTTC.

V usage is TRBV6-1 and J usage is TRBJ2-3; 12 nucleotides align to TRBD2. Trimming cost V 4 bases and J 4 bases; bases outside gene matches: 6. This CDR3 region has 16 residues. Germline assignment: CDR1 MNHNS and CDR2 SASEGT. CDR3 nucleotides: TGTGCCAGCAGTGTTAGACTAGCGGGAGCGTCAGATACGCAGTATTTT. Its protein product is CASSVRLAGASDTQYF.

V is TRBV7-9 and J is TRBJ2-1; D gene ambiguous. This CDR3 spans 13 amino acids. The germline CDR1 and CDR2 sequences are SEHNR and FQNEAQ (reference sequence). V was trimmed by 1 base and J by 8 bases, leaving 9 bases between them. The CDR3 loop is CASSLGRLYEQFF. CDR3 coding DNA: TGTGCCAGCAGCTTAGGTCGGTTGTATGAGCAGTTCTTC.

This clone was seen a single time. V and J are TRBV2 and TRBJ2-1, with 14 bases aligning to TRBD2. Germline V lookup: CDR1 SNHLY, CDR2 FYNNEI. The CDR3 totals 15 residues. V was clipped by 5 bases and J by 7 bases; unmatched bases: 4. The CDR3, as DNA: TGTGCCAGCAGTCGACTAGCGGGAGGGCCTAATGAGCAGTTCTTC. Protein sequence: CASSRLAGGPNEQFF.

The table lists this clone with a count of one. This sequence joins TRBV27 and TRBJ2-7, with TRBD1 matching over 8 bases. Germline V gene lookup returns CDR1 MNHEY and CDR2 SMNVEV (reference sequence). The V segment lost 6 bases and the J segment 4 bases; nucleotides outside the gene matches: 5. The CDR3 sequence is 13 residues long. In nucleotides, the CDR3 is TGTGCCAGCAGGGCAGGGGGCTTGTACGAGCAGTACTTC. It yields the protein CASRAGGLYEQYF.

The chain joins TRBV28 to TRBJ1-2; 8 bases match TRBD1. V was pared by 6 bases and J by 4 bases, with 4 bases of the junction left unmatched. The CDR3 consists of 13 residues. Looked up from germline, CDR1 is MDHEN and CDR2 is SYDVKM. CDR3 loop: CASSGQGPYGYTF. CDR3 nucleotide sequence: TGTGCCAGCAGCGGACAGGGCCCCTATGGCTACACCTTC.

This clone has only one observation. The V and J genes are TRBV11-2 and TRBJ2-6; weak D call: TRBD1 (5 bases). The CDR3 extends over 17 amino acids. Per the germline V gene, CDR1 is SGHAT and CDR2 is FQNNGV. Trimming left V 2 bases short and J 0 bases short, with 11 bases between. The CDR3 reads CASSLSAGNSGANVLTF. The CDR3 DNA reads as TGTGCCAGCAGCTTATCGGCAGGGAACTCTGGGGCCAACGTCCTGACTTTC.

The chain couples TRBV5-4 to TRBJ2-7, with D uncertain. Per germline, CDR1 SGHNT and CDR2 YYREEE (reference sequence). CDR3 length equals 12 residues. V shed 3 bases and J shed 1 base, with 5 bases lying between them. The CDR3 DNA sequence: TGTGCCAGCAGCTCAGGTTCCTACGAGCAGTACTTC. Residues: CASSSGSYEQYF.

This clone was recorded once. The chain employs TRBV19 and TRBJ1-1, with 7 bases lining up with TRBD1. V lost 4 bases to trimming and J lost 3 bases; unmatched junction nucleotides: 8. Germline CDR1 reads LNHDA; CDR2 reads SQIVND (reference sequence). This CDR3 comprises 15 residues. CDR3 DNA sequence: TGTGCCAGTAGTAAATACAGGGGATTATACACTGAAGCTTTCTTT. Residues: CASSKYRGLYTEAFF.

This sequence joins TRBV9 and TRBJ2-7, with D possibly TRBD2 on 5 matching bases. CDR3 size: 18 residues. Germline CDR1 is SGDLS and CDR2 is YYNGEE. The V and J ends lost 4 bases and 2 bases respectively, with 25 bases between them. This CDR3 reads CASSPADGRRQTTYEQYF. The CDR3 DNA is TGTGCCAGCAGCCCAGCTGACGGACGGAGGCAGACCACCTACGAGCAGTACTTC.

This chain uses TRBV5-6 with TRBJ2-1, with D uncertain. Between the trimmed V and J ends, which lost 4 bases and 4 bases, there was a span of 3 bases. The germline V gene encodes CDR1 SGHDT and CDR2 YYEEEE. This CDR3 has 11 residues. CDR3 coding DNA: TGTGCCAGCAGCCAGTACAATGAGCAGTTCTTC. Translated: CASSQYNEQFF.